These 27 T cell receptor beta chains were all obtained from the same sample, sequenced in a study of shared T cell receptors in the human thymus. The assay was immunoSEQ multiplex PCR, and TCRdb's table has in-frame clones only and misses some. The data show a few hundred thousand clones, 85% to 95% seen once. The sample taken for sequencing was thymocytes. The receptors derive from a human donor.

In this sample, this clone turned up once. V usage is TRBV7-6 and J usage is TRBJ2-1, with 8 bases that match TRBD1. CDR1 SGHVS and CDR2 FNYEAQ come from the germline V gene. V shed 3 bases and J 3 bases; nucleotides not matched to a gene: 10. The CDR3 totals 17 residues. The CDR3: CASSFHSDRGYYNEQFF. CDR3 DNA: TGTGCCAGCAGCTTCCACTCTGACAGGGGTTACTACAATGAGCAGTTCTTC.

The genes are TRBV10-3 and TRBJ2-7; possibly TRBD1 for D (6 bases). This CDR3 contains 14 residues. The V gene lost 7 bases and the J gene lost 0 bases, with 13 bases spanning the gap. The germline V gene has CDR1 ENHRY and CDR2 SYGVKD. CDR3 coding DNA: TGTGCCATCAAATTGGGACACCTCTCCTACGAGCAGTACTTC. Amino acid sequence: CAIKLGHLSYEQYF.

V and J are TRBV6-6 and TRBJ2-1, with 10 nucleotides matching TRBD1. Germline trimming cut 2 bases from V and 8 bases from J; bases unmatched to any gene: 6. Germline loops: CDR1 MNHNY, CDR2 SVGAGI (reference sequence). This CDR3 is 15 amino acids long. CDR3 loop: CASSYGTGEGDEQFF. DNA for the CDR3: TGTGCCAGCAGTTACGGGACAGGGGAGGGGGATGAGCAGTTCTTC.

The chain combines TRBV7-6 with TRBJ2-7, with D perhaps TRBD2 (5 bases). This CDR3 is 14 amino acids long. Per germline, CDR1 SGHVS and CDR2 FNYEAQ. V shed 1 base and J shed 2 bases, with 9 bases lying between them. CDR3 amino acids: CASSLGTGTYEQYF. The CDR3 DNA is TGTGCCAGCAGCTTAGGTACCGGGACCTACGAGCAGTACTTC.

The V and J genes are TRBV15 and TRBJ2-7; unclear D gene. This CDR3 spans 13 amino acids. Trimming took off 2 bases at V and 2 bases at J, with 7 bases between the two ends. CDR1 and CDR2 (germline): LNHNV, YYDKDF (reference sequence). The CDR3 loop is CATSRPSTYEQYF. CDR3 DNA sequence: TGTGCCACCAGCAGACCGAGTACCTACGAGCAGTACTTC.

The chain employs TRBV7-8 and TRBJ2-7, with D possibly being TRBD2 (5 bases). V was pared by 1 base and J by 0 bases, with 13 bases between. Germline lookup yields CDR1 SGHVS and CDR2 FQNEAQ. The CDR3 has 16 amino acids. The CDR3 nucleotides read TGTGCCAGCAGCTTAGTGGGTGCGGGCCTCTCCTACGAGCAGTACTTC. Residues: CASSLVGAGLSYEQYF.

This chain links TRBV5-4 with TRBJ2-7; 10 positions agree with TRBD2. CDR1 and CDR2 (germline): SGHNT, YYREEE (reference sequence). This CDR3 has 15 amino acids. J lost 1 base, V lost 3 bases, and 4 bases had no gene match. The CDR3: CASSCTSGTSYEQYF. The CDR3 region has the DNA TGTGCCAGCAGCTGTACTAGCGGGACTTCCTACGAGCAGTACTTC.

This chain connects TRBV19 to TRBJ1-5; D gene unclear. From germline, CDR1 is LNHDA and CDR2 SQIVND (reference sequence). This CDR3 comprises 14 residues. The V end was cut by 0 bases, the J end by 5 bases, with 8 bases between. The CDR3 here is CASSIERAYQPQHF. CDR3 nucleotide sequence: TGTGCCAGTAGTATAGAAAGAGCTTATCAGCCCCAGCATTTT.

This rearrangement joins TRBV30 to TRBJ2-7; 8 bases line up with TRBD2. The germline V gene encodes CDR1 GTSNPN and CDR2 SVGIG (reference sequence). The J segment lost 2 bases and the V segment lost 1 base, leaving 10 bases of the junction unmatched. This CDR3 is 16 amino acids long. The DNA of the CDR3 is TGTGCCTGGAGTGAGAAATGGGAGCGGGAGCCCTACGAGCAGTACTTC. Protein: CAWSEKWEREPYEQYF.

The chain recombines TRBV12-5 with TRBJ1-2, with TRBD1 identical over 7 bases. The V and J ends lost 5 bases and 2 bases, in that order; junction bases with no gene match: 8. Germline V gene sequence: CDR1 LGHNT, CDR2 FRNRAP. The CDR3 contains 15 residues. CDR3 amino acids: CASGPTGDLNYGYTF. Here the CDR3 DNA reads TGTGCTAGTGGTCCAACAGGGGACCTAAACTATGGCTACACCTTC.

The chain joins TRBV13 to TRBJ1-2; TRBD1 matches at 8 bases. CDR3 size: 15 residues. Germline lookup yields CDR1 PRHDT and CDR2 FYEKMQ (reference sequence). J gave up 6 bases and V 5 bases, and 11 bases lay outside the gene matches. This CDR3 reads CASSPLRQGADGYTF. The CDR3 bases are TGTGCCAGCAGCCCCCTCCGGCAGGGGGCGGATGGCTACACCTTC.

The gene calls are TRBV10-2 and TRBJ1-2; 7 nucleotides match TRBD1. CDR3 length: 11 residues. CDR1 is WSHSY, CDR2 SAAADI, per germline. The V gene end was trimmed by 8 bases and the J gene end by 8 bases; junction bases not matched to a gene: 5. The CDR3 spells CASGRGFGYTF. CDR3 in DNA: TGCGCCAGCGGCAGGGGGTTCGGCTACACCTTC.

This chain uses TRBV29-1 with TRBJ2-5, with 13 positions matching TRBD2. The CDR3 runs to 18 residues. Germline V lookup: CDR1 SQVTM, CDR2 ANQGSEA. V lost 7 bases, J lost 2 bases, and 16 bases stayed unmatched. The CDR3 region is CSALCDSTSGRGQETQYF. CDR3 nucleotide sequence: TGCAGCGCCTTGTGTGACAGCACTAGCGGGAGGGGGCAAGAGACCCAGTACTTC.

In this sample, this clone turned up once. This sequence joins TRBV13 and TRBJ2-1; D is unresolved. Trimming took off 4 bases at V and 5 bases at J, with 6 bases between the two ends. CDR1 is PRHDT, CDR2 FYEKMQ, per germline (reference sequence). CDR3 size: 12 residues. CDR3 coding DNA: TGTGCCAGCAGCTCCCCAGACAATGAGCAGTTCTTC. Its protein is CASSSPDNEQFF.

The chain has TRBV9 and TRBJ1-5; a weak D match, TRBD1 (5 bases). CDR3 size: 15 residues. V lost 4 bases and J lost 0, with 11 bases in between. Per the germline V gene, CDR1 is SGDLS and CDR2 is YYNGEE. The CDR3 protein is CASSTTAYSNQPQHF. In nucleotides, the CDR3 is TGTGCCAGCAGCACGACAGCGTATAGCAATCAGCCCCAGCATTTT.

The count of this clone is one. V usage is TRBV30 and J usage is TRBJ1-1, with D possibly TRBD1 on 5 matching bases. The V gene's germline CDR1 is GTSNPN and CDR2 SVGIG (reference sequence). The CDR3 runs to 14 residues. The germline V and J ends were trimmed by 5 bases and 1 base, with 14 bases remaining between them. The CDR3 reads CAWGANGPNTEAFF. CDR3 sequence (DNA): TGTGCCTGGGGGGCAAATGGGCCGAACACTGAAGCTTTCTTT.

The chain couples TRBV28 to TRBJ2-5; 8 bases agree with TRBD2. Germline lookup yields CDR1 MDHEN and CDR2 SYDVKM. The V and J ends lost 6 bases and 5 bases, in that order; junction bases with no gene match: 8. The CDR3 length is 14 residues. This chain's CDR3 is CASSLRGGSETQYF. The DNA of the CDR3 is TGTGCCAGCAGCCTTCGGGGGGGCTCGGAGACCCAGTACTTC.

The rearrangement uses TRBV4-1 and TRBJ1-5; 7 nucleotides align to TRBD1. The germline V gene has CDR1 MGHRA and CDR2 YSYEKL. The CDR3 length is 15 residues. The V segment lost 4 bases and the J segment 5 bases; nucleotides outside the gene matches: 8. CDR3 loop: CASSPGAGGDQPQHF. In DNA form, the CDR3 reads TGCGCCAGCAGCCCTGGGGCAGGGGGGGATCAGCCCCAGCATTTT.

There are a few counts of this clone. This sequence joins TRBV19 and TRBJ1-2, with a tentative D call TRBD1 (5 bases). This CDR3 has 16 residues. Per germline, CDR1 LNHDA and CDR2 SQIVND (reference sequence). V was pared by 10 bases and J by 7 bases, with 28 bases between. The CDR3 loop is CATYSVWGSRGAGYTF. CDR3 sequence (DNA): TGTGCCACCTACTCCGTATGGGGGTCGAGAGGGGCTGGCTACACCTTC.

This sequence joins TRBV11-1 and TRBJ2-5; TRBD1 is a possible D gene (6 bases). Deletions cut 2 bases from V and 5 bases from J, with 15 bases between. The CDR3 runs 15 residues. Germline V CDR1 and CDR2: SGHAT, FQDESV (reference sequence). CDR3 sequence reads: CASSLPGRGSETQYF. The CDR3 DNA is TGTGCCAGCAGCTTACCTGGCAGGGGATCGGAGACCCAGTACTTC.

The V gene is TRBV19, the J gene TRBJ2-1; 7 bases match TRBD2. Per the germline V gene, CDR1 is LNHDA and CDR2 is SQIVND (reference sequence). The CDR3 has 16 amino acids. Losses at the gene ends were 5 bases for V and 3 bases for J; bases not matched to a gene: 10. CDR3 in DNA: TGTGCCAGTAGTGGACGTCCCGGGACTATCTACAATGAGCAGTTCTTC. Residues: CASSGRPGTIYNEQFF.

A few counts support this clone. The CDR3 protein is CASSPRGSAEAFF. CDR3 sequence (DNA): TGCGCCAGCAGTCCCAGGGGGAGCGCTGAAGCTTTCTTT. The rearrangement uses TRBV10-1 and TRBJ1-1; 7 bases align to TRBD1. J was trimmed by 6 bases and V by 5 bases; bases with no gene match: 6. The CDR3 is made up of 13 amino acids. Germline CDR1 reads WNHNN; CDR2 reads SYGVQD (reference sequence).

The CDR3 spells CASSSRLNLNTEAFF. Here the CDR3 DNA reads TGTGCCAGCAGCTCCCGACTGAACTTGAACACTGAAGCTTTCTTT. The chain recombines TRBV7-9 with TRBJ1-1; no definite D call. The V end was cut by 4 bases, the J end by 0 bases, with 12 bases between. The germline gives CDR1 SEHNR, CDR2 FQNEAQ (reference sequence). The CDR3 loop spans 15 amino acids.

In its sample, this clone was seen once. The genes are TRBV15 and TRBJ2-4; D remains unclear. Germline loops: CDR1 LNHNV, CDR2 YYDKDF (reference sequence). The CDR3 consists of 15 residues. V was shortened by 3 bases and J by 3 bases, with 12 bases between the two germline ends. The CDR3 bases are TGTGCCACCAGCAGTTTTCGTGACTTCAAAAACATTCAGTACTTC. It translates to CATSSFRDFKNIQYF.

Only one count was recorded for this clone. This chain joins TRBV6-5 and TRBJ2-3, with D maybe TRBD1 (6 bases). Trimming left V 2 bases short and J 4 bases short, with 10 bases between. The CDR3 spans 14 residues. CDR1 and CDR2 (germline): MNHEY, SVGAGI. CDR3 loop: CASSYPGQSDTQYF. The CDR3 nucleotides read TGTGCCAGCAGTTACCCTGGACAGTCAGATACGCAGTATTTT.

The gene calls are TRBV11-2 and TRBJ2-7, with a weak D call TRBD1 (5 bases). CDR3 length: 13 residues. Germline lookup yields CDR1 SGHAT and CDR2 FQNNGV. V dropped 1 base and J dropped 3 bases, with 7 bases sitting between them. CDR3 residues: CASSLAGNYEQYF. The CDR3 region has the DNA TGTGCCAGCAGCTTAGCAGGGAACTACGAGCAGTACTTC. The full variable domain, with the rest looked up from reference TRBV11-2 and TRBJ2-7, is EAGVAQSPRYKIIEKRQSVAFWCNPISGHATLYWYQQILGQGPKLLIQFQNNGVVDDSQLPKDRFSAERLKGVDSTLKIQPAKLEDSAVYLCASSLAGNYEQYFGPGTRLTVT.

The chain couples TRBV7-8 to TRBJ2-1, with 10 bases fitting TRBD1. This CDR3 has 15 residues. The V and J ends lost 6 bases and 6 bases, in that order; junction bases with no gene match: 8. Germline CDR1 SGHVS, CDR2 FQNEAQ. The CDR3 spells CASRTGTGVGNEQFF. DNA for the CDR3: TGTGCCAGCAGAACCGGGACAGGGGTAGGCAATGAGCAGTTCTTC. Full variable domain (rest looked up from reference TRBV7-8 and TRBJ2-1): GAGVSQSPRYKVAKRGQDVALRCDPISGHVSLFWYQQALGQGPEFLTYFQNEAQLDKSGLPSDRFFAERPEGSVSTLKIQRTQQEDSAVYLCASRTGTGVGNEQFFGPGTRLTVL.